These 9 T cell receptor beta chains share one sample of origin, sequenced in a study of blood T cell repertoires in COVID-19. Some clones are missing from TCRdb's copy, which holds only in-frame ones; the method was immunoSEQ multiplex PCR. The data show about 200,000 clones, over 75% seen once. Sequenced material: peripheral blood. All receptors derive from a man aged 50-59 years with acute or convalescent COVID-19.

V gene TRBV10-3 combines with J gene TRBJ2-2; 7 bases match TRBD1. The germline gives CDR1 ENHRY, CDR2 SYGVKD. This CDR3 contains 14 residues. V was pared by 8 bases and J by 1 base, with 4 bases of the junction left unmatched. Written as DNA, the CDR3 is TGTGCCATCGACAGGGTGGGGAACACCGGGGAGCTGTTTTTT. It yields the protein CAIDRVGNTGELFF.

The J gene is TRBJ1-2, the V gene TRBV12-3 or TRBV12-4, with 8 bases matching TRBD1. The CDR3 sequence is 13 residues long. The J segment lost 4 bases and the V segment lost 6 bases, leaving 4 bases of the junction unmatched. CDR3 nucleotide sequence: TGTGCCAGCAGCTTACAGGGGGGCTATGGCTACACCTTC. Translated, it gives CASSLQGGYGYTF.

J is TRBJ1-4 and V is TRBV19, with D maybe TRBD1 (6 bases). CDR3 length: 15 residues. The V end lost 4 bases, the J end lost 5 bases, and 14 bases lay between the germline ends. Per the germline V gene, CDR1 is LNHDA and CDR2 is SQIVND (reference sequence). DNA for the CDR3: TGTGCCAGTAGTAGCACCGGGACAAGGAATGAAAAACTGTTTTTT. It encodes CASSSTGTRNEKLFF.

This rearrangement joins TRBV27 to TRBJ2-3, with TRBD2 matching over 8 bases. CDR3 size: 15 residues. Looked up from germline, CDR1 is MNHEY and CDR2 is SMNVEV (reference sequence). The J segment lost 2 bases and the V segment lost 5 bases, leaving 6 bases of the junction unmatched. CDR3 coding DNA: TGTGCCAGCAGTGCGGGACTAGAAAACACAGATACGCAGTATTTT. Encoded protein: CASSAGLENTDTQYF.

The chain has TRBV3-1 (or the pseudogene TRBV3-2) and TRBJ2-4; 7 positions agree with TRBD2. Germline CDR1 reads LGHDT; CDR2 reads YNNKEL (reference sequence). This CDR3 spans 16 amino acids. The V gene end was trimmed by 1 base and the J gene end by 8 bases; junction bases not matched to a gene: 11. For the CDR3, the DNA is TGTGCCAGCAGCCAAGTGGCGGGGGTAGCCAGGGACATTCAGTACTTC. Translated, it gives CASSQVAGVARDIQYF.

The rearrangement uses TRBV27 and TRBJ2-2; 7 bases align to TRBD2. Germline V gene lookup returns CDR1 MNHEY and CDR2 SMNVEV (reference sequence). V gave up 8 bases and J gave up 3 bases; unmatched junction bases: 3. This CDR3 has 13 amino acids. DNA of the CDR3: TGTGCCAGCTTGGCGGGGGACACCGGGGAGCTGTTTTTT. This sequence encodes CASLAGDTGELFF.

This clone showed up just once. The chain employs TRBV12-3 or TRBV12-4 and TRBJ2-5; unclear D gene. The CDR3 contains 11 residues. Trimming took 6 bases from V and 2 from J, leaving 4 bases between them. The CDR3 DNA is TGTGCCAGCAGCCTTCAAGAGACCCAGTACTTC. Residues: CASSLQETQYF.

This CDR3 is CASSPSSTGTAGVQFF. Written as DNA, the CDR3 is TGTGCCAGCAGCCCATCGTCGACAGGAACCGCGGGGGTGCAGTTCTTC. J is TRBJ2-1 and V is TRBV7-9; D is possibly TRBD2 (7 bases). The germline V gene has CDR1 SEHNR and CDR2 FQNEAQ (reference sequence). The CDR3 has 16 amino acids. V shed 5 bases and J shed 12 bases, with 26 bases lying between them.

V gene TRBV4-2 combines with J gene TRBJ2-1; TRBD2 agrees at 9 bases. Germline V gene lookup returns CDR1 LGHNA and CDR2 YNFKEQ. The V segment lost 1 base and the J segment 2 bases; nucleotides outside the gene matches: 6. The CDR3 is made up of 17 amino acids. The chain's CDR3 is CASSQGRGGATYNEQFF. In DNA form, the CDR3 reads TGTGCCAGCAGCCAAGGCCGCGGGGGGGCCACCTACAATGAGCAGTTCTTC.